This T cell receptor beta chain stems from a study of Ad26.COV2.S vaccination and SARS-CoV-2 variants. Libraries were prepared by immunoSEQ multiplex PCR; TCRdb keeps only in-frame clonotypes and omits some of them. The sample records hundreds of thousands of clones, 65% to 90% being singletons. Germline lookup yields CDR1 SEHNR and CDR2 FQNEAQ (reference sequence). With 7 bases clipped from V and 1 base from J, the junction kept 9 bases outside the gene matches. The CDR3 extends over 15 amino acids. Sample treatment: about 20 received Ad26.COV2.S at low or high dose, single or two shots; 5 received placebo; per-sample allocation not given. Each sample was drawn 63 days after the first injection (of vaccine or placebo).

Sequences were derived from peripheral blood, sampled in a trial of Ad26.COV2.S vaccine versus placebo. The chain combines TRBV7-9 with TRBJ1-2, with 7 positions matching TRBD1. This sequence originates from a person aged 18-65 years who received the Ad26.COV2.S COVID-19 vaccine or a placebo. The DNA of the CDR3 is TGTGCCAGCAATGAGAGGGGGCGCTTTAACTATGGCTACACCTTC. This encodes CASNERGRFNYGYTF.